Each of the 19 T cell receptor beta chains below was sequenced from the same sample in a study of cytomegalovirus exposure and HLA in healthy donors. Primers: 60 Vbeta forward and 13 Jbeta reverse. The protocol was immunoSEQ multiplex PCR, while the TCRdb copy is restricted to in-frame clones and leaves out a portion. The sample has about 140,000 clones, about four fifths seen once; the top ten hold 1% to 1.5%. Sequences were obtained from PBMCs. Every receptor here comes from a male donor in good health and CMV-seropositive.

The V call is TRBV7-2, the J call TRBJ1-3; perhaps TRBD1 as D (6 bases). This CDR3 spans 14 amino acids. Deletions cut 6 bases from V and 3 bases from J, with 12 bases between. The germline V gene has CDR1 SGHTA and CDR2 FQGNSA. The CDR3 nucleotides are TGTGCCAGCAGAGACAGGCGAGGTGGAAACACCATATATTTT. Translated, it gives CASRDRRGGNTIYF. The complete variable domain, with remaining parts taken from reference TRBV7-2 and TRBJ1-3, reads GAGVSQSPSNKVTEKGKDVELRCDPISGHTALYWYRQSLGQGLEFLIYFQGNSAPDKSGLPSDRFSAERTGGSVSTLTIQRTQQEDSAVYLCASRDRRGGNTIYFGEGSWLTVV.

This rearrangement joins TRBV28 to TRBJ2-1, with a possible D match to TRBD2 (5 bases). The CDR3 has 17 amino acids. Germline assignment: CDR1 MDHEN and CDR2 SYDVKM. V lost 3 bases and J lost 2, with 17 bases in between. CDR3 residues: CASSFPFLAPTYNEQFF. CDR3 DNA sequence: TGTGCCAGCAGTTTCCCCTTTCTAGCCCCCACCTACAATGAGCAGTTCTTC. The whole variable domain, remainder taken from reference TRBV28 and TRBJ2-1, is DVKVTQSSRYLVKRTGEKVFLECVQDMDHENMFWYRQDPGLGLRLIYFSYDVKMKEKGDIPEGYSVSREKKERFSLILESASTNQTSMYLCASSFPFLAPTYNEQFFGPGTRLTVL.

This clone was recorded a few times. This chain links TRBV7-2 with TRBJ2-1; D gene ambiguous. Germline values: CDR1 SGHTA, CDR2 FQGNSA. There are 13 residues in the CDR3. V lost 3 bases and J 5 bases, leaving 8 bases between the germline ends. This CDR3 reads CASSFYTDNEQFF. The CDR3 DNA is TGTGCCAGCAGCTTCTATACTGACAATGAGCAGTTCTTC.

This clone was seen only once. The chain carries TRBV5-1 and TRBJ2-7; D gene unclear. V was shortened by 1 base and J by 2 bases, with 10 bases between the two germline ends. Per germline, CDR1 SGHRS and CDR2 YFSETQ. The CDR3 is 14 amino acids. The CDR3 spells CASSLYSGPYEQYF. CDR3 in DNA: TGCGCCAGCAGCTTGTATTCAGGTCCCTACGAGCAGTACTTC.

CDR3 DNA sequence: TGTGCCAGCAGCGTAGTAAGCACAGATACGCAGTATTTT. Translated: CASSVVSTDTQYF. The V and J genes are TRBV9 and TRBJ2-3; D uncertain. This CDR3 is built from 13 residues. With 0 bases removed from V and 0 bases from J, the gap between germline ends came to 2 bases. CDR1 and CDR2 (germline): SGDLS, YYNGEE.

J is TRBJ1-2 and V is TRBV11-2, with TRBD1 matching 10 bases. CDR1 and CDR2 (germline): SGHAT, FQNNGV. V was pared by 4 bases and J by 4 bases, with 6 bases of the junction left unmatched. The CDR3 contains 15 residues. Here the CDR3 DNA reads TGTGCCAGCAGCTCCCTGACAGGGGGCGTCTATGGCTACACCTTC. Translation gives CASSSLTGGVYGYTF. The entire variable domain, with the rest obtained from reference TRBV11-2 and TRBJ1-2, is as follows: EAGVAQSPRYKIIEKRQSVAFWCNPISGHATLYWYQQILGQGPKLLIQFQNNGVVDDSQLPKDRFSAERLKGVDSTLKIQPAKLEDSAVYLCASSSLTGGVYGYTFGSGTRLTVV.

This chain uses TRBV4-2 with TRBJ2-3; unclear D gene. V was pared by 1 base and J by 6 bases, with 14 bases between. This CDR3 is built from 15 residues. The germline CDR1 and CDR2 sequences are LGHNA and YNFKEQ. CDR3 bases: TGTGCCAGCAGCCAAGCCTTCGTGAGGCAGGATACGCAGTATTTT. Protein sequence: CASSQAFVRQDTQYF.

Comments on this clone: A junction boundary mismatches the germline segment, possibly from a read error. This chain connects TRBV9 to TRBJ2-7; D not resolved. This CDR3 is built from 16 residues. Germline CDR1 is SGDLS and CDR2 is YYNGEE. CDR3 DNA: TGTGCCAGCAGCGTAGGGAGCGAAGTATCCTCCTACGGGCAGTACTTC. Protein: CASSVGSEVSSYGQYF.

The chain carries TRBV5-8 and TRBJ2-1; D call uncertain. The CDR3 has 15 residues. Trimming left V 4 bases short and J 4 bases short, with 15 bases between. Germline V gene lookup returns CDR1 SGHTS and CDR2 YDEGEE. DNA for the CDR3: TGTGCCAGCAGCCTTGGGCCTGATGCTTACAATGAGCAGTTCTTC. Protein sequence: CASSLGPDAYNEQFF.

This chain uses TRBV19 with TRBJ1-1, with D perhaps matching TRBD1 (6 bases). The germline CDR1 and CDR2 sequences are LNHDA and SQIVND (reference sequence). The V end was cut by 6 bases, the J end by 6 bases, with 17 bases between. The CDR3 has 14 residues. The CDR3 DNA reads TGTGCCAGTAGGCACAGGGCTTCGTTCGCTGAAGCTTTCTTT. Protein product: CASRHRASFAEAFF.

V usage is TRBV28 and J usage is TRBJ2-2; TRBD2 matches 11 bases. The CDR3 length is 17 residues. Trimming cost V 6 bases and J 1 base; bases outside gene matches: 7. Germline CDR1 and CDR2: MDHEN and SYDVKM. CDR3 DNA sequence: TGTGCCAGCAGCCAACCGGGACTAGCGGAGAACACCGGGGAGCTGTTTTTT. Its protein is CASSQPGLAENTGELFF.

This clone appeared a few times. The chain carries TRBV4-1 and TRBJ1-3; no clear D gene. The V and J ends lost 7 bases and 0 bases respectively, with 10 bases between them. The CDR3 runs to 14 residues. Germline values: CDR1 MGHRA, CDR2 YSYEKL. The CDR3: CASKAPGSGNTIYF. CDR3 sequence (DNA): TGCGCCAGCAAAGCCCCAGGCTCTGGAAACACCATATATTTT.

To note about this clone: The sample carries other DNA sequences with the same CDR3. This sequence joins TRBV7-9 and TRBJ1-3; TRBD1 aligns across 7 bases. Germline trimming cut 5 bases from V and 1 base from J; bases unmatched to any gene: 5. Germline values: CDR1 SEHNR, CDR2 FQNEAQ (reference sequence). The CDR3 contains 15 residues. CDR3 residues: CASSLLTGSGNTIYF. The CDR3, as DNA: TGTGCCAGCAGCCTCCTGACAGGGTCTGGAAACACCATATATTTT.

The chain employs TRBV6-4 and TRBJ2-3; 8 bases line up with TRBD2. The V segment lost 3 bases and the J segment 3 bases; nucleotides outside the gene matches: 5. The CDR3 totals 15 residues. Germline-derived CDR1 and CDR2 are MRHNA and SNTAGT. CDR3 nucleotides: TGTGCCAGCAGTGAGGGAACTAGCGGAACAGATACGCAGTATTTT. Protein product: CASSEGTSGTDTQYF.

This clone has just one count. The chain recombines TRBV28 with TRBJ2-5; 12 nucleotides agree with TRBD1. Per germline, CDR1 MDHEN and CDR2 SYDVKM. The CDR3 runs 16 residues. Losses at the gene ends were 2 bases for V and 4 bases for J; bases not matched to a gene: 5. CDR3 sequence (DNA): TGTGCCAGCAGTTTACCGGGACAGGGGGCTCGAGAGACCCAGTACTTC. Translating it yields CASSLPGQGARETQYF. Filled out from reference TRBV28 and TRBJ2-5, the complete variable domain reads DVKVTQSSRYLVKRTGEKVFLECVQDMDHENMFWYRQDPGLGLRLIYFSYDVKMKEKGDIPEGYSVSREKKERFSLILESASTNQTSMYLCASSLPGQGARETQYFGPGTRLLVL.

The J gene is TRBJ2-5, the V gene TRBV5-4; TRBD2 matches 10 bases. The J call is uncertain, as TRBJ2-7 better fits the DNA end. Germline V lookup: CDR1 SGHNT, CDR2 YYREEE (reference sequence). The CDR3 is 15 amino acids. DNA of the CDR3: TGTGCCAGCAGCTCCGGGCTAGCGGGAGACTACGAGCAGTACTTC. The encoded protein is CASSSGLAGDYEQYF.

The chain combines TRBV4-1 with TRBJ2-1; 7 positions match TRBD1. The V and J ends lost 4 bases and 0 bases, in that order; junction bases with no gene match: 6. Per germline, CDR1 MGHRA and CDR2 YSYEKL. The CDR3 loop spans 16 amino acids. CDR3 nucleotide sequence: TGCGCCAGCAGCCTGAGGGGGCAGTCCTCCTACAATGAGCAGTTCTTC. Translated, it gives CASSLRGQSSYNEQFF.

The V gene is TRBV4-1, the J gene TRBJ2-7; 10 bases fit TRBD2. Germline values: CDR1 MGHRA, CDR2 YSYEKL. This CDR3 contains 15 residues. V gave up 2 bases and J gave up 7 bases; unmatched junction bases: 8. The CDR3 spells CASSQQREGTSEQYF. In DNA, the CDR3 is TGCGCCAGCAGCCAACAGCGGGAGGGCACGTCGGAGCAGTACTTC.

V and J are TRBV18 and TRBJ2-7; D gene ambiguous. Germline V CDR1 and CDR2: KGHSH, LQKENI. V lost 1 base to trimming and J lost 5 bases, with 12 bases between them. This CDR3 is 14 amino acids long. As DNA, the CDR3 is TGTGCCAGCTCACCACGAGAAGAACGGGACGAGCAGTACTTC. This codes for CASSPREERDEQYF.